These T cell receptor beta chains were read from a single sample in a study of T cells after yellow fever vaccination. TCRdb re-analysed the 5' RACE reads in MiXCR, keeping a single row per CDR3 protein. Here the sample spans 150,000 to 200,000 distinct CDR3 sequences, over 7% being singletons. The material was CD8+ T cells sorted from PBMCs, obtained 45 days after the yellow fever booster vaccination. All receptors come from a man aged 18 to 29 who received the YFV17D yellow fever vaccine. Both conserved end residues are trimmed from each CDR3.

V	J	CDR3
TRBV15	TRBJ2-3	ATSYTGIDRHTQY
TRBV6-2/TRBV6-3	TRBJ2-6	ASSYSIGGANVLT
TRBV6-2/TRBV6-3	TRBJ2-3	ASSYSMYGGADTQY
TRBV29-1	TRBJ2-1	SVEATPENEQF
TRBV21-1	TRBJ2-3	ASSKGLWSVQERDTQY
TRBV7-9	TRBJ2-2	ASSRIAGRNLNTGELF
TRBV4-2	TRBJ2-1	ASTGGGGHNEQF
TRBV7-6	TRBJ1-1	ASSLAGNGMSEAF
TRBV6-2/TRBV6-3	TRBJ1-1	ASSPDRGLNTEAF
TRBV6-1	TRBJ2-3	ASSGAGGYLTDTQY
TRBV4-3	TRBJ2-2	ASSQDLAEVNTGELF
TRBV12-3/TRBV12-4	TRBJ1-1	ASTIGGSPGSAEAF
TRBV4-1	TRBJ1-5	ASSQDWTSSYQPQH
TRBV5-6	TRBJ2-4	ASSLFGGRENIQY
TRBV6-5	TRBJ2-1	ASRPRGSGAPSGRNEQF
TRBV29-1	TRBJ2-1	SVVRGTYNEQF
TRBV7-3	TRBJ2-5	ASSLVGGERQTQY